This T cell receptor (beta chain) was identified in a study of post-analysis software for immune sequencing data. Study as a whole: Relapsing-remitting, secondary progressive and progressive-relapsing multiple sclerosis were all included among the disease courses. Whole-study results and caveats: Controls showed lower frequencies than patients for roughly five TRBV segments, and TRBV5-6, TRBV5-1 and TRBV20-1 were among these.

Unique molecular identifiers had been added to the TCR beta cDNA libraries. TCRdb recomputed calls from the PCR reads with MiXCR, one row per CDR3 protein. Altogether 450,000 to 700,000 distinct CDR3 sequences are present, 44% being singletons, with the ten largest covering 1.7%. A word on this clonotype: Its cognate antigen is unknown.

The germline V and J ends were trimmed by 3 bases and 11 bases, with 11 bases remaining between them. Germline CDR1 and CDR2: SGHKS and YYEKEE (reference sequence). The CDR3 sequence is 11 residues long. This receptor was taken from a girl between 5 and 17 years old with multiple sclerosis. The V call is TRBV5-5, the J call TRBJ2-5, with D unresolved. Sequencing input: blood. As DNA, the CDR3 is TGTGCCAGCAGCTGGAACTACGGGCAGTACTTC. Translation: CASSWNYGQYF.